This T cell receptor beta chain was observed in a study of tumor-infiltrating lymphocytes in primary liver carcinoma. Study background: Surgical resection served as treatment for the primary liver carcinoma of these patients.

Blood RNA was derived from unsorted whole blood, and germline DNA was extracted too. The V end was cut by 8 bases, the J end by 5 bases, with 10 bases between. This CDR3 region has 11 residues. CDR1 is SGHDT, CDR2 YYEEEE, per germline. Researchers generated TCR beta cDNA from about 460 ng of total RNA, relying on a constant-region primer. A slightly modified ARM-PCR protocol with three nested multiplex PCR rounds produced these TCR beta libraries. The opening two PCR rounds, approximately 10 cycles each, paired TRBV1-TRBV30 forward primers with a C-beta reverse primer. TCRdb processed the multiplex PCR reads anew with MiXCR; each CDR3 protein has one entry. The table shows about 180,000 distinct CDR3 sequences, with over 45% occurring only once. This clonotype was counted ten times or more.

This clonotype was sampled from a man between 40 and 49 years old with primary liver carcinoma and hepatitis B virus infection. Source material: peripheral blood. J is TRBJ2-5 and V is TRBV5-6, with D possibly matching TRBD1 (6 bases). In DNA, the CDR3 is TGTGCCAGTTCCCAGGGGGAGACCCAGTACTTC. It encodes CASSQGETQYF.